One T cell receptor (beta chain) is described in this entry. The data belong to a study of control samples from healthy donors and cancer patients. Sequencing used immunoSEQ multiplex PCR; TCRdb keeps in-frame clones, though not all of them. The repertoire holds some 150,000 clones, with around 94% as singletons. The TCR was taken from a man aged 40-49 years in good health. The material sequenced was blood.

The CDR3 DNA reads TGTGCCAGCAGAGACAGGGGCGCCCTATATGGCTACACCTTC. Translating it yields CASRDRGALYGYTF. This rearrangement joins TRBV2 to TRBJ1-2; TRBD1 aligns across 8 bases. CDR3 length: 14 amino acids. V shed 6 bases and J 5 bases; nucleotides not matched to a gene: 8. Germline V lookup: CDR1 SNHLY, CDR2 FYNNEI.